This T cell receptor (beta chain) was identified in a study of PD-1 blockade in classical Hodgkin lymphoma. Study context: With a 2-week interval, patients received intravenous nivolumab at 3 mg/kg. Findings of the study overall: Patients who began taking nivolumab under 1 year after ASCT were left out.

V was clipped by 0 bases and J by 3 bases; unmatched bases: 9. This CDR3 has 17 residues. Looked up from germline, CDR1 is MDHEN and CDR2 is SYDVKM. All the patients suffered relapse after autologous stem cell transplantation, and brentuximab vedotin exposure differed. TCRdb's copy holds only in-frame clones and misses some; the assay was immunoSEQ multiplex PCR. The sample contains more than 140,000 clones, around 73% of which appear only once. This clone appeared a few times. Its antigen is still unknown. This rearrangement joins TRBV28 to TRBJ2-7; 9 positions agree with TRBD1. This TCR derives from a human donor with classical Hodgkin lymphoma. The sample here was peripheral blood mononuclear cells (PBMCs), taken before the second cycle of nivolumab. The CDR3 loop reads CASSLWDAGTGIYEQYF. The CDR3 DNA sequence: TGTGCCAGCAGTTTATGGGACGCCGGGACAGGGATCTACGAGCAGTACTTC.